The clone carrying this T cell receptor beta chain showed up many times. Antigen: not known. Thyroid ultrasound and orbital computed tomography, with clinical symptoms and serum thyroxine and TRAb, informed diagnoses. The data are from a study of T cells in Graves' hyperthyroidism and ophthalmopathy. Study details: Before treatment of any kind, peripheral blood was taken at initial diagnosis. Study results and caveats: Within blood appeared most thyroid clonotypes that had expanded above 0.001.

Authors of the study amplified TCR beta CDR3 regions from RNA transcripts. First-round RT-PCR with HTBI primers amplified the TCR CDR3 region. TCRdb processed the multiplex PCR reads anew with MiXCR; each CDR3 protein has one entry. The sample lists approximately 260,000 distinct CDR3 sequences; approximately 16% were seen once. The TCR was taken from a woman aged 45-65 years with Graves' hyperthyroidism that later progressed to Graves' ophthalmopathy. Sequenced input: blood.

The CDR3 here is CASRLRGLYQPQHF. CDR3 sequence (DNA): TGTGCCAGCAGACTCAGGGGTTTGTATCAGCCCCAGCATTTT. This chain uses TRBV27 with TRBJ1-5; maybe TRBD1 (6 bases). The CDR3 spans 14 residues. V dropped 6 bases and J dropped 5 bases, with 14 bases sitting between them. Per germline, CDR1 MNHEY and CDR2 SMNVEV (reference sequence).